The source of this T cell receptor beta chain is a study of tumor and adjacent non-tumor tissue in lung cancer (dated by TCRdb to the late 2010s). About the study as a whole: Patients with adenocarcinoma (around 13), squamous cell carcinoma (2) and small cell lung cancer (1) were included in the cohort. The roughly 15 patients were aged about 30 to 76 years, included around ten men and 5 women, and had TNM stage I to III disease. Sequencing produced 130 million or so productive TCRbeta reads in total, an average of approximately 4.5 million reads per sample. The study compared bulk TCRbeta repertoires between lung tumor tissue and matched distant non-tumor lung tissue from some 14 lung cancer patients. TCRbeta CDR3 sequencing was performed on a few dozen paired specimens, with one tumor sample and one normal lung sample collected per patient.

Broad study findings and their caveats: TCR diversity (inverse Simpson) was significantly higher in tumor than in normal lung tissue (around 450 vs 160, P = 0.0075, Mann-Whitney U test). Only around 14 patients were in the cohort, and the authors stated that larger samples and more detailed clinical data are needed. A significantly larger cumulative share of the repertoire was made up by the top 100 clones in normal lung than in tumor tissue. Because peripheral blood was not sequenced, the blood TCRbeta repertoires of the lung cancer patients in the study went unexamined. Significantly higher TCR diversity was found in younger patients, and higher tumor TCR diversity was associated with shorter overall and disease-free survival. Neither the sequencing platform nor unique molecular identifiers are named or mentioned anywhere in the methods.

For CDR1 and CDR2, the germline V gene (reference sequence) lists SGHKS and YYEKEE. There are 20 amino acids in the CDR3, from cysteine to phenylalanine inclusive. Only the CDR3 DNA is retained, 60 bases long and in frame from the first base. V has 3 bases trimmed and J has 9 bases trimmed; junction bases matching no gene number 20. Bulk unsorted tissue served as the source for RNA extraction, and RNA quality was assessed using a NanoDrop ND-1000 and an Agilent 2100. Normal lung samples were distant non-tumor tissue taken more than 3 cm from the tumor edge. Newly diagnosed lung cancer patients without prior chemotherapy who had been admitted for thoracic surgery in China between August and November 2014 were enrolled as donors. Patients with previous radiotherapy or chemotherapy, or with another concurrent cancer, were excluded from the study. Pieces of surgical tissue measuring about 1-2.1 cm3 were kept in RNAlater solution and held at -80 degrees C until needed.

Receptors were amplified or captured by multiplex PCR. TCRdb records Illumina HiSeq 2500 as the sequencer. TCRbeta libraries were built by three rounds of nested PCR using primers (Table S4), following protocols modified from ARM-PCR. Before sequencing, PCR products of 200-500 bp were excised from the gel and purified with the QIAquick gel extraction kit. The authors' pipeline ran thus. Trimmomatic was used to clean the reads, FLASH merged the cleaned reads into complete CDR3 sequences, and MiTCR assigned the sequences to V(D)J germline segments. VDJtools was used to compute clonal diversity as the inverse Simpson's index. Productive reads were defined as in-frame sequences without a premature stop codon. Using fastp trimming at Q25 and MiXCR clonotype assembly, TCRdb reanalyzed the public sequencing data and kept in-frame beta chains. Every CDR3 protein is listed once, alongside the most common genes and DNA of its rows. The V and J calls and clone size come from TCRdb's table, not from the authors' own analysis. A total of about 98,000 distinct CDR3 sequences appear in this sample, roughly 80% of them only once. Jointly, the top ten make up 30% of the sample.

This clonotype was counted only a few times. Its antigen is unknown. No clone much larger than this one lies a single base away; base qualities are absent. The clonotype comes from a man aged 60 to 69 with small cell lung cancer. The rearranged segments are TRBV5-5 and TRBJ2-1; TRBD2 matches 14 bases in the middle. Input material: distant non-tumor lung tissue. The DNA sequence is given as TGTGCCAGCAGCTCCGGGACTAGCGGGAGTCCGAGGGGCGCCTACGGTGAGCAGTTCTTC. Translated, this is CASSSGTSGSPRGAYGEQFF.